This passage covers 6 T cell receptor beta chains from one sample sequenced in a study of blood T cell repertoires in COVID-19. Libraries were prepared by immunoSEQ multiplex PCR; TCRdb keeps only in-frame clonotypes and omits some of them. There are some 200,000 clones in the sample; 75% to 85% occur only once, and approximately 12% lies in the top ten. Sequencing was performed on PBMCs or T cells enriched from blood (not recorded which). The source of these receptors is a middle-aged man who had recovered from COVID-19.

V gene TRBV5-1 combines with J gene TRBJ2-7; 10 bases fit TRBD1. V shed 4 bases, J shed 6 bases, and the junction held 7 bases outside the gene matches. Looked up from germline, CDR1 is SGHRS and CDR2 is YFSETQ. The length of the CDR3 is 14 residues. The CDR3: CASSVGGTGVEQYF. Here the CDR3 DNA reads TGCGCCAGCAGCGTGGGAGGGACAGGGGTCGAGCAGTACTTC.

The chain couples TRBV5-1 to TRBJ2-3; the match to TRBD2 covers 7 bases. V shed 0 bases and J 7 bases; nucleotides not matched to a gene: 14. The CDR3 covers 17 residues. Germline V gene data show CDR1 as SGHRS and CDR2 as YFSETQ. In nucleotides, the CDR3 is TGCGCCAGCAGCTTGGAGGGGTCTAGCGGAAGCATGAATACGCAGTATTTT. It specifies CASSLEGSSGSMNTQYF.

The J gene is TRBJ2-3, the V gene TRBV5-4; 9 bases fit TRBD2. V shed 4 bases and J 0 bases; nucleotides not matched to a gene: 3. Germline V gives CDR1 SGHNT, CDR2 YYREEE (reference sequence). The length of the CDR3 is 15 residues. The CDR3 here is CASSQLAGSTDTQYF. DNA for the CDR3: TGTGCCAGCAGCCAACTAGCGGGTAGCACAGATACGCAGTATTTT.

The gene calls are TRBV6-5 and TRBJ1-2; TRBD1 might be the D (6 bases). The ends were cut back, 6 bases at V and 3 bases at J, with 17 bases in the middle. Germline CDR1 and CDR2: MNHEY and SVGAGI. The length of the CDR3 is 15 residues. The CDR3 coding sequence is TGTGCCAGCAGACCCGGTCGTAAGGGGGACTATGGCTACACCTTC. Its protein product is CASRPGRKGDYGYTF.

This sequence joins TRBV27 and TRBJ2-2; TRBD2 matches at 11 bases. With V trimmed by 1 base and J by 0 bases, 7 bases remained unmatched. Germline lookup yields CDR1 MNHEY and CDR2 SMNVEV (reference sequence). The CDR3 totals 19 residues. In nucleotides, the CDR3 is TGTGCCAGCAGTTTATATGGGACTAGCGGTCTTACGAACACCGGGGAGCTGTTTTTT. Translating it yields CASSLYGTSGLTNTGELFF.

The chain joins TRBV28 to TRBJ1-2, with D perhaps TRBD1 (6 bases). CDR3 length: 13 residues. The V and J ends lost 7 bases and 7 bases respectively, with 16 bases between them. The germline V gene encodes CDR1 MDHEN and CDR2 SYDVKM. Here the CDR3 reads CASNLAGAGGYTF. CDR3 DNA sequence: TGTGCCAGCAATCTCGCAGGGGCGGGTGGCTACACCTTC.